These T cell receptor beta chains were read from a single sample in a study of cytomegalovirus exposure and HLA in healthy donors. Sequenced by immunoSEQ multiplex PCR; TCRdb stores in-frame clones only, minus some. This sample has around 240,000 clones, with 90% found just once. The sequenced sample was PBMCs. The source is a woman aged 18-29 years in good health and CMV-seronegative. Each CDR3 is given without its conserved first and last residue.

V gene	J gene	CDR3 protein
TRBV14	TRBJ2-5	ASRQQGRGAWETQY
TRBV10-3	TRBJ1-1	AIRQTGGITEAF
TRBV10-3	TRBJ1-5	AISLGRGDQPQH
TRBV7-3	TRBJ2-2	ASSDAGGRNTGELF
TRBV28	TRBJ2-2	ASSSRVEDTGELF
TRBV19	TRBJ1-1	ASSLSGDGTEAF
TRBV19	TRBJ1-5	ASSIEGGSNGNQPQH
TRBV18	TRBJ1-1	ASSPRTGVNTEAF
TRBV7-9	TRBJ1-2	ASSFTDRGTGGYT
TRBV28	TRBJ2-1	ASSSSRVGSNEQF
TRBV7-2	TRBJ2-5	ASSFSRQVGETQY
TRBV29-1	TRBJ2-7	SVESGRGGYEQY
TRBV5-4	TRBJ2-3	ASREGPDTQY
TRBV28	TRBJ1-2	ASSSGRWGGRGYGYT
TRBV11-2	TRBJ2-7	ASSFRRGREQY
TRBV27	TRBJ2-7	ASRGPSYEQY
TRBV12-5	TRBJ2-3	ASLGVTDTQY
TRBV27	TRBJ2-1	ASSSRGEQF
TRBV15	TRBJ1-1	ATSRDDAGEAF
TRBV5-1	TRBJ1-2	ASSLRGDYGYT
TRBV28	TRBJ1-6	ASSLRDRGRNSPLH
TRBV2	TRBJ2-7	ASRRAGLAYEQY
TRBV5-6	TRBJ2-1	ASSSEAGDNEQF
TRBV4-3	TRBJ2-1	ASSQSWTGSSYNEQF
TRBV28	TRBJ2-6	ASSFLAGGANVLT
TRBV10-3	TRBJ1-6	AISDLSGIVSPLH
TRBV28	TRBJ2-7	ASSFWGVLSYEQY
TRBV7-8	TRBJ2-1	ASSLYRGNEQF
TRBV5-1	TRBJ2-7	ASSQRVTGTDPYEQY
TRBV5-8	TRBJ2-3	ASSLGTGGTDTQY
TRBV28	TRBJ1-3	ASSLEAVSGNTIY
TRBV19	TRBJ1-5	ASSKRQGNQPQH
TRBV23-1	TRBJ1-2	ASSLDSYGYT
TRBV15	TRBJ1-5	ATSNIPNQPQH
TRBV4-3	TRBJ1-3	ASSQDRDRGLDTIY
TRBV18	TRBJ2-7	ASSPPASSYEQY
TRBV2	TRBJ1-3	ASRGSIIGNTIY
TRBV27	TRBJ2-3	ASRRIFVTGGTSDTQY
TRBV18	TRBJ2-7	ASSQADGTYEQY
TRBV28	TRBJ1-5	ASSLHTGGGNQPQH
TRBV10-1	TRBJ2-3	ASSESGLAGASTDTQY
TRBV30	TRBJ2-2	ASTGINTGELF
TRBV2	TRBJ1-3	ASSESPEGSGNTIY
TRBV4-1	TRBJ2-1	ASSQFGSLYNEQF
TRBV10-2	TRBJ1-3	ASRPGYSGNTIY
TRBV6-6	TRBJ1-5	ASNIGGGYSNQPQH